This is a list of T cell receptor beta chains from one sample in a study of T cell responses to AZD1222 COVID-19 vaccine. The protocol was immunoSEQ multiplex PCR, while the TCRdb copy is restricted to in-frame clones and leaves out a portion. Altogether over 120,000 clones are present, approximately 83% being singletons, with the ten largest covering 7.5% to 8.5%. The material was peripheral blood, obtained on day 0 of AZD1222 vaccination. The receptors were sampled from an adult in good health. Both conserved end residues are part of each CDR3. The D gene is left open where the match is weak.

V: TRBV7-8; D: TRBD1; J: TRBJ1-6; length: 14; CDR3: CASSPGTGESPLHF; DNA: TGTGCCAGCAGCCCCGGGACAGGGGAATCACCCCTCCACTTT
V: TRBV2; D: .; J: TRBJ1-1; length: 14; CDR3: CASSDPRGNTEAFF; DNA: TGTGCCAGCAGTGACCCCCGGGGGAACACTGAAGCTTTCTTT
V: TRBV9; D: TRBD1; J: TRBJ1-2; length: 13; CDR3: CASRATGGNGYTF; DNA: TGTGCCAGCAGGGCAACAGGGGGCAATGGCTACACCTTC
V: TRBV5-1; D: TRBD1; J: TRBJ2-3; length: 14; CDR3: CASSPGQGVDTQYF; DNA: TGCGCCAGCAGCCCTGGACAGGGGGTTGATACGCAGTATTTT
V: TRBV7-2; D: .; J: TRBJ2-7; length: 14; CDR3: CASSLAGLTYEQYF; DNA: TGTGCCAGCAGCTTAGCGGGACTGACCTACGAGCAGTACTTC
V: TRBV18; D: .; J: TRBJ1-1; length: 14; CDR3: CASSPQGGYTEAFF; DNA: TGTGCCAGCTCACCACAAGGGGGGTACACTGAAGCTTTCTTT
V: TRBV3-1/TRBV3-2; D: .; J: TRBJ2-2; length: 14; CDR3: CASIQTPRTGELFF; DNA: TGTGCCAGCATTCAAACACCACGTACCGGGGAGCTGTTTTTT
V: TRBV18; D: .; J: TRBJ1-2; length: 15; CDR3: CASSLLLQDVSGYTF; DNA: TGTGCCAGCTCGCTTCTTCTACAAGACGTCTCAGGCTACACCTTC
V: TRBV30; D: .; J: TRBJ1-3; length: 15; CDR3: CAWRTLLSTGNTIYF; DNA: TGTGCCTGGAGGACATTACTGAGCACTGGAAACACCATATATTTT
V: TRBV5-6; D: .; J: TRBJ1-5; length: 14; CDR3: CASSLGMIREPQHF; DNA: TGTGCCAGCAGCTTAGGGATGATAAGGGAGCCCCAGCATTTT
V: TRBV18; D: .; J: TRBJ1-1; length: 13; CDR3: CASSPPEAPEAFF; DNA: TGTGCCAGCTCCCCACCGGAGGCACCTGAAGCTTTCTTT
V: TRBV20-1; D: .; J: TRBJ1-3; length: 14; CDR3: CSASILSSGNTIYF; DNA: TGCAGTGCTAGTATTTTGAGCTCTGGAAACACCATATATTTT
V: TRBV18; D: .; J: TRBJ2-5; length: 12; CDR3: CASSASGETQYF; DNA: TGTGCCAGCTCCGCCTCAGGGGAGACCCAGTACTTC
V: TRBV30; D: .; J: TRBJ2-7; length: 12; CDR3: CAWTEGGIKQYF; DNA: TGTGCCTGGACCGAGGGGGGGATCAAGCAGTACTTC
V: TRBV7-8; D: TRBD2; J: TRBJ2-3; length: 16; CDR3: CASSFVLAGVTDTQYF; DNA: TGTGCCAGCAGCTTCGTACTAGCGGGAGTTACAGATACGCAGTATTTT
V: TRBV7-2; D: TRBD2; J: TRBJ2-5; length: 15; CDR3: CASSPNGGDQETQYF; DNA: TGTGCCAGCAGCCCGAACGGGGGGGACCAAGAGACCCAGTACTTC
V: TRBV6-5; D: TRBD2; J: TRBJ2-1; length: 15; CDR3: CASSQLAGIYNEQFF; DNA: TGTGCCAGCAGCCAACTAGCGGGTATCTACAATGAGCAGTTCTTC
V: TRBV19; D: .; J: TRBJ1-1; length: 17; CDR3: CASSSVTGTRGNTEAFF; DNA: TGTGCCAGTAGTAGCGTTACAGGAACAAGAGGGAACACTGAAGCTTTCTTT
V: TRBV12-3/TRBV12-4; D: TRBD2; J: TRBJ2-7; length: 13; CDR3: CASRREGAHEQYF; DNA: TGTGCCAGCAGGCGGGAGGGGGCCCACGAGCAGTACTTC
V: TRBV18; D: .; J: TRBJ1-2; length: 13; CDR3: CASSPDSNYGYTF; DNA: TGTGCCAGCTCACCTGACAGTAACTATGGCTACACCTTC